This T cell receptor (beta chain) was sequenced for a study of T cell responses to AZD1222 COVID-19 vaccine. Overall study: Pooled together were second doses at about 4 or about 12 weeks. The study, taken as a whole, reports: At baseline, just 5 or 6 AZD1222 recipients tested seropositive.

Using immunoSEQ multiplex PCR, the repertoire was profiled, and TCRdb retains in-frame clones only, with some absent. The table has over 85,000 clones, approximately 88% seen once. CDR3 size: 13 residues. CDR1 is SGHTA, CDR2 FQGNSA, per germline. The V and J ends lost 4 bases and 7 bases, in that order; junction bases with no gene match: 6. In the case of this clone: Its specificity is unknown.

The sequence was collected from an adult in good health. The chain recombines TRBV7-2 with TRBJ1-2; 7 bases fit TRBD1. This sample comprised peripheral blood, obtained on day 0 of AZD1222 vaccination. The CDR3: CASSSDRLRGYTF. The CDR3 DNA reads TGTGCCAGCAGCTCGGACAGGTTACGTGGCTACACCTTC. The whole variable domain, remainder taken from reference TRBV7-2 and TRBJ1-2, is GAGVSQSPSNKVTEKGKDVELRCDPISGHTALYWYRQSLGQGLEFLIYFQGNSAPDKSGLPSDRFSAERTGGSVSTLTIQRTQQEDSAVYLCASSSDRLRGYTFGSGTRLTVV.